Below, one T cell receptor beta chain is given with its context. The data stem from a study of blood T cell repertoires in COVID-19. Generated by immunoSEQ multiplex PCR, the TCRdb table keeps only in-frame clones and is missing some. The repertoire holds around 60,000 clones, more than 65% seen once, with around 5.9% in the top ten. The clonotype was recovered from a woman aged 55-69 years with acute or convalescent COVID-19. Sequencing was done on a sample of peripheral blood.

The CDR3 is CASSSGTGGPGNTIYF. In DNA, the CDR3 is TGTGCCAGCAGCTCCGGGACAGGGGGCCCTGGAAACACCATATATTTT. The V and J genes are TRBV9 and TRBJ1-3; TRBD1 matches 12 bases. Germline trimming cut 4 bases from V and 2 bases from J; bases unmatched to any gene: 4. Germline V gene sequence: CDR1 SGDLS, CDR2 YYNGEE. CDR3 length: 16 residues.